This T cell receptor beta chain derives from a study of regulatory T cells in long-lasting Graves disease. On the study more broadly: The study enrolled newly diagnosed Graves' patients on antithyroid drugs under 3 months.

The time point was: newly diagnosed GD, antithyroid drugs for less than 3 months. Making the TCR library involved RNA that had been extracted from PBMCs. This clonotype has only a few counts. Its target is unknown. Study observations and caveats: TCR diversity in persistent Graves' patients was below that of newly diagnosed ones.

Construction of the TCR beta libraries employed iRepertoire HTBI primers in conjunction with Arm-PCR of CDR3 regions. TCRdb independently ran MiXCR on the multiplex PCR reads; one entry per CDR3 protein. The table includes around 250,000 distinct CDR3 sequences, around 21% detected once. The CDR3 has 16 residues. V was clipped by 6 bases and J by 14 bases, with 26 bases between them. The germline V gene has CDR1 MGHDK and CDR2 SYGVNS. The chain is built from TRBV25-1 and TRBJ1-6, with D tentatively TRBD1 (5 bases). The clonotype originates from a female donor with Graves disease. The starting material was peripheral blood mononuclear cells (PBMCs), obtained at new diagnosis, from a patient treated with antithyroid drugs. The CDR3 sequence is CASSGRSTGSGLALHF. The CDR3 DNA reads TGTGCCAGCAGCGGCAGATCAACAGGTTCGGGGTTGGCCCTCCACTTT.